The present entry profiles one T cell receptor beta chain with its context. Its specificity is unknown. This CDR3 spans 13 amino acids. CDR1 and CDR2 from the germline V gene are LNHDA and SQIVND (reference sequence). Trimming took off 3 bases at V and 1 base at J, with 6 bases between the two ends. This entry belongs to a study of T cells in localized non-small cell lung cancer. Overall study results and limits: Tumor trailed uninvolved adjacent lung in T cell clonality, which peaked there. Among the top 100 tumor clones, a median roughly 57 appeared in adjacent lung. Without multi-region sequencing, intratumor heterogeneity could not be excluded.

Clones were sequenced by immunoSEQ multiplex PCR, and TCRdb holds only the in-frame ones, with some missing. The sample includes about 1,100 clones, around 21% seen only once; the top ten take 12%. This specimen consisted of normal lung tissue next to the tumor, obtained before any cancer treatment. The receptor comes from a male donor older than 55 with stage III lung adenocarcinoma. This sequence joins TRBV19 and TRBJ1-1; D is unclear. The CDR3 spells CASSITGNTEAFF. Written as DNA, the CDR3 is TGTGCCAGTAGTATCACCGGGAACACTGAAGCTTTCTTT.